The present T cell receptor beta chain was sequenced within a study of shared clonotypes between healthy human individuals. The genomic DNA of each subset was split evenly across several immunoSEQ plates. The protocol was immunoSEQ multiplex PCR, while the TCRdb copy is restricted to in-frame clones and leaves out a portion. The table includes approximately 1.5 million clones, 98% to 99% detected once. Deletions cut 1 base from V and 1 base from J, with 20 bases between. The CDR3 runs 18 residues. Germline CDR1 is SEHNR and CDR2 is FQNEAQ (reference sequence). Donors were healthy HIV-negative adults without recent acute infections or vaccinations.

The chain uses TRBV7-9 and TRBJ2-7; D might be TRBD1 or TRBD2, each matching 5 bases. This TCR was recovered from a man aged 25 to 40 in good health. The sequencing sample was made of naive CD4+ T cells sorted from blood. The subset: CD45RA+ positively selected. The DNA for the CDR3 is TGTGCCAGCAGCTTAGGGGGGAAGTTAGGACGTCGTTCCTACGAGCAGTACTTC. Translation gives CASSLGGKLGRRSYEQYF.